A single sample gave rise to the 29 T cell receptor beta chains below, sequenced in a study of T cell repertoires in cytomegalovirus infection. Their target antigens are unknown. One entry per CDR3 protein, called by TCRdb with MiXCR from the reads. The table has about 900,000 distinct CDR3 sequences, 30% to 40% seen once. This sample comprised cultured CD8+ T cells from PBMCs, obtained from culture after CMV antigen stimulation. Every receptor here comes from a human donor in good health (CMV status not recorded). Some clones in this sample may be carry-over from other donors' samples.

This clonotype was seen many times. The chain couples TRBV28 to TRBJ2-3; D remains unclear. CDR1 and CDR2 from the germline V gene are MDHEN and SYDVKM. V was shortened by 3 bases and J by 6 bases, with 16 bases between the two germline ends. CDR3 size: 15 residues. The chain's CDR3 is CASSFSSHGMDTQYF. The CDR3, as DNA: TGTGCCAGCAGTTTTTCCAGCCATGGGATGGATACGCAGTATTTT.

The chain has TRBV7-8 and TRBJ1-6; possibly TRBD1 for D (6 bases). Trimming left V 10 bases short and J 0 bases short, with 31 bases between. The CDR3 length is 21 residues. The germline CDR1 and CDR2 sequences are SGHVS and FQNEAQ. The CDR3 loop reads CANREYGGNLLDSSYNSPLHF. In nucleotides, the CDR3 is TGTGCCAACAGGGAATACGGGGGTAACCTCTTGGACTCCTCCTATAATTCACCCCTCCACTTT. The full variable domain, its missing parts supplied by reference TRBV7-8 and TRBJ1-6, is GAGVSQSPRYKVAKRGQDVALRCDPISGHVSLFWYQQALGQGPEFLTYFQNEAQLDKSGLPSDRFFAERPEGSVSTLKIQRTQQEDSAVYLCANREYGGNLLDSSYNSPLHFGNGTRLTVT.

This clonotype was observed a few times. The chain combines TRBV12-3 or TRBV12-4 with TRBJ2-2, with TRBD2 matching 7 bases. V lost 6 bases and J lost 1; bases outside the gene matches: 5. The CDR3 loop spans 15 amino acids. Here the CDR3 reads CASRQLAWNTGELFF. CDR3 DNA: TGTGCCAGCAGACAACTAGCGTGGAACACCGGGGAGCTGTTTTTT.

On this clonotype itself: One junction end disagrees with the germline gene, perhaps due to a read error. The chain links TRBV7-9 to TRBJ1-1; TRBD1 might be the D (5 bases). Germline V lookup: CDR1 SEHNR, CDR2 FQNEAQ (reference sequence). The CDR3 is 15 amino acids. CDR3 sequence (DNA): TGTGTCAGCAGTGCAGTCGGGGCAGAAAACACTGAAGCTTTCTTT. Translating gives CVSSAVGAENTEAFF.

This clonotype has more than one count but fewer than ten. V usage is TRBV27 and J usage is TRBJ2-5; D possibly corresponds to TRBD2 (6 bases). Germline lookup yields CDR1 MNHEY and CDR2 SMNVEV (reference sequence). V lost 0 bases, J lost 2 bases, and 16 bases lay in between. This CDR3 comprises 17 residues. The CDR3 nucleotides read TGTGCCAGCAGTTTATCCCCACTAGCAACAGGTCAAGAGACCCAGTACTTC. Translation: CASSLSPLATGQETQYF.

A note on this clonotype: Just one base apart from a much larger clone, this may be a read error. The J gene is TRBJ1-5, the V gene TRBV7-6; no definite D call. The ends were cut back, 1 base at V and 0 bases at J, with 7 bases in the middle. This CDR3 comprises 15 residues. Germline assignment: CDR1 SGHVS and CDR2 FNYEAQ. CDR3: CASSLVTDSNQPQHF. The DNA of the CDR3 is TGTGCCAGCAGCTTAGTTACAGATAGCAATCAGCCCCAGCATTTT.

V and J are TRBV10-3 and TRBJ1-5, with TRBD1 as a possible D gene (5 bases). Trimming removed 10 bases from V and 1 base from J, with 11 bases in between. The CDR3 runs 13 residues. CDR1 and CDR2 (germline): ENHRY, SYGVKD. The CDR3 sequence is CARGHKSNQPQHF. CDR3 bases: TGTGCCAGAGGACACAAAAGCAATCAGCCCCAGCATTTT.

This clonotype was recorded a few times. The V gene is TRBV24-1, the J gene TRBJ2-3; D gene uncertain. Trimming shortened V by 1 base and J by 0 bases, and 7 bases separated the two germline ends. Germline V gives CDR1 KGHDR, CDR2 SFDVKD. This CDR3 comprises 15 residues. CDR3 sequence: CATSDFGASTDTQYF. The CDR3 region has the DNA TGTGCCACCAGTGATTTCGGAGCTAGCACAGATACGCAGTATTTT.

This clonotype was counted a few times. V gene TRBV7-8 combines with J gene TRBJ1-2; tentatively, D is TRBD1 (6 bases). This CDR3 contains 12 residues. Germline V lookup: CDR1 SGHVS, CDR2 FQNEAQ. The V end lost 4 bases, the J end lost 4 bases, and 7 bases lay between the germline ends. The CDR3 here is CASSSGAYGYTF. The CDR3 coding sequence is TGTGCCAGCAGCTCAGGGGCCTATGGCTACACCTTC.

This clonotype was seen a single time. This may be a read error: a much more frequent sequence differs by one nucleotide. The gene calls are TRBV4-3 and TRBJ2-3; 7 bases are shared with TRBD2. Germline V lookup: CDR1 LGHNA, CDR2 YSLEER. The length of the CDR3 is 17 residues. Here the CDR3 DNA reads TGCGCCAGCAGCCAAGATAGGGGCGGGGGTAGCACAGATACGCACTATTTT. It codes for CASSQDRGGGSTDTHYF.

This rearrangement joins TRBV5-1 to TRBJ2-7; 7 nucleotides align to TRBD1. V was clipped by 6 bases and J by 1 base; unmatched bases: 4. Germline V CDR1 and CDR2: SGHRS, YFSETQ. CDR3 length: 13 amino acids. The CDR3 region has the DNA TGCGCCAGCACCGACAGGGATTCCTACGAGCAGTACTTC. It is translated as CASTDRDSYEQYF.

This clonotype has only a few counts. CDR3 loop: CASSAGTASGYGYTF. CDR3 nucleotide sequence: TGTGCCAGCAGCGCTGGGACCGCGAGCGGCTATGGCTACACCTTC. The chain combines TRBV9 with TRBJ1-2, with D possibly TRBD1 on 5 matching bases. Germline CDR1 is SGDLS and CDR2 is YYNGEE. The CDR3 spans 15 residues. Trimming pared 3 bases from V and 4 bases from J, leaving 16 bases between.

V and J are TRBV6-8 and TRBJ1-6, with TRBD1 matching over 9 bases. Germline CDR1 reads MNHGY; CDR2 reads SAAAGT. This CDR3 is 15 amino acids long. V shed 5 bases and J 9 bases; nucleotides not matched to a gene: 8. The CDR3 loop is CASSIAGQGGSPLHF. DNA for the CDR3: TGTGCCAGCAGTATCGCGGGACAGGGTGGTTCACCCCTCCACTTT.

This clonotype was seen a handful of times. This chain uses TRBV7-6 with TRBJ1-3; D gene uncertain. Germline CDR1 reads SGHVS; CDR2 reads FNYEAQ. The CDR3 has 17 residues. V lost 4 bases and J lost 4, with 20 bases in between. CDR3 DNA sequence: TGTGCCAGCAGCTCACCCTTAAGTGGCGGAAGAGGAAACACCATATATTTT. Its protein product is CASSSPLSGGRGNTIYF.

The sample holds one count of this clonotype. The chain recombines TRBV7-2 with TRBJ2-3; 11 bases are a match to TRBD2. The V gene's germline CDR1 is SGHTA and CDR2 FQGNSA. V lost 5 bases, J lost 5 bases, and 15 bases stayed unmatched. CDR3 length: 18 amino acids. CDR3 coding DNA: TGTGCCAGCAGCGTTACTAGCGGGGGCGCCCGGACCATAGATACGCAGTATTTT. Translating gives CASSVTSGGARTIDTQYF.

This chain links TRBV28 with TRBJ1-5, with 10 bases identical to TRBD1. The V and J ends lost 6 bases and 3 bases, in that order; junction bases with no gene match: 11. Germline CDR1 is MDHEN and CDR2 is SYDVKM. The CDR3 is 17 amino acids. The CDR3 DNA reads as TGTGCCAGCAGCAGAAACCGGGACAGGGGACACAATCAGCCCCAGCATTTT. It encodes CASSRNRDRGHNQPQHF. Supplemented by reference TRBV28 and TRBJ1-5, the full variable domain reads DVKVTQSSRYLVKRTGEKVFLECVQDMDHENMFWYRQDPGLGLRLIYFSYDVKMKEKGDIPEGYSVSREKKERFSLILESASTNQTSMYLCASSRNRDRGHNQPQHFGDGTRLSIL.

The chain carries TRBV19 and TRBJ2-7; TRBD2 matches 7 bases. V was clipped by 7 bases and J by 3 bases; unmatched bases: 12. The germline gives CDR1 LNHDA, CDR2 SQIVND (reference sequence). The CDR3 length is 15 residues. DNA for the CDR3: TGTGCCAGTACCCCGGCCTCGGGAGGTAACTACGAGCAGTACTTC. Translation gives CASTPASGGNYEQYF.

The table lists this clonotype with a few counts. J is TRBJ1-2 and V is TRBV19; D remains ambiguous. This CDR3 spans 14 amino acids. Germline V lookup: CDR1 LNHDA, CDR2 SQIVND (reference sequence). Trimming left V 3 bases short and J 3 bases short, with 11 bases between. The CDR3 DNA follows: TGTGCCAGTAGTATTGAAGGACTGCACTATGGCTACACCTTC. Encoded protein: CASSIEGLHYGYTF.

This clonotype was detected only a few times. V usage is TRBV6-6 and J usage is TRBJ2-4; D remains ambiguous. This CDR3 comprises 12 residues. V shed 2 bases and J shed 6 bases, with 5 bases lying between them. From germline, CDR1 is MNHNY and CDR2 SVGAGI (reference sequence). The CDR3 sequence is CASSYKGNIQYF. CDR3 in DNA: TGTGCCAGCAGTTACAAGGGAAACATTCAGTACTTC.

This rearrangement joins TRBV24-1 to TRBJ2-5, with no clear D. Germline-derived CDR1 and CDR2 are KGHDR and SFDVKD. Between the trimmed V and J ends, which lost 3 bases and 1 base, there was a span of 5 bases. The CDR3 sequence is 13 residues long. CDR3 nucleotide sequence: TGTGCCACCAGTGATGGGTCCCAAGAGACCCAGTACTTC. Translated: CATSDGSQETQYF.

This clonotype was counted a few times. This chain connects TRBV6-2 or TRBV6-3 to TRBJ1-2; the D is unclear. Looked up from germline, CDR1 is MNHEY and CDR2 is SVGEGT. V shed 8 bases and J shed 6 bases, with 25 bases lying between them. The CDR3 covers 16 residues. The CDR3 nucleotides are TGTGCCAGCGGGCCGACACTTGCGTGGCAGTGGGATGGCTACACCTTC. It encodes CASGPTLAWQWDGYTF.

The chain uses TRBV6-2 or TRBV6-3 and TRBJ1-5, with D perhaps TRBD1 (6 bases). With 0 bases removed from V and 7 bases from J, the gap between germline ends came to 10 bases. Germline CDR1 is MNHEY and CDR2 is SVGEGT. The CDR3 sequence is 14 residues long. CDR3 sequence reads: CASSYSQGRQPQHF. The CDR3 nucleotides are TGTGCCAGCAGTTACTCGCAGGGGAGGCAGCCCCAGCATTTT.

As to this clonotype: A read error may be the cause here, since a much bigger clone is one base away. J is TRBJ1-2 and V is TRBV7-3; D is ambiguous. The CDR3 has 17 amino acids. The germline gives CDR1 SGHTA, CDR2 FQGTGA. V gave up 10 bases and J gave up 3 bases, with 27 bases separating them. As DNA, the CDR3 is TGTGCCAAACCACCCCCACACCATTCGAGCCTTCACTATGGCTACACCTTC. Translation: CAKPPPHHSSLHYGYTF.

V and J are TRBV7-8 and TRBJ2-1, with D perhaps matching TRBD1 (7 bases). Looked up from germline, CDR1 is SGHVS and CDR2 is FQNEAQ. The V end was cut by 2 bases, the J end by 14 bases, with 22 bases between. This CDR3 is 15 amino acids long. Here the CDR3 reads CASSLFAEGGQWKFF. The CDR3, as DNA: TGTGCCAGCAGCTTATTCGCGGAGGGGGGACAGTGGAAGTTCTTC.

This clonotype appeared a few times. Compared with germline, one end of the junction differs, possibly owing to a read error. This chain uses TRBV7-7 with TRBJ1-1, with D uncertain. The V gene's germline CDR1 is SSHAT and CDR2 FNYEAQ (reference sequence). The CDR3 length is 13 residues. CDR3 loop: CASSKDRNTEAFF. CDR3 nucleotide sequence: TGTGCTAGCAGCAAGGACCGGAACACTGAAGCTTTCTTT.

The chain has TRBV2 and TRBJ2-1, with D maybe TRBD2 (7 bases). V dropped 10 bases and J dropped 6 bases, with 25 bases sitting between them. The CDR3 sequence is 16 residues long. Germline lookup yields CDR1 SNHLY and CDR2 FYNNEI. The CDR3: CANIPGTGRDSNEQFF. For the CDR3, the DNA is TGTGCCAACATACCTGGCACAGGGAGGGATAGCAATGAGCAGTTCTTC.

This clonotype has at least ten counts. The chain is built from TRBV7-6 and TRBJ1-1; D remains ambiguous. Trimming cost V 5 bases and J 0 bases, with 10 bases left between them. This CDR3 is built from 14 residues. CDR1 is SGHVS, CDR2 FNYEAQ, per germline. Here the CDR3 DNA reads TGTGCCAGCAGCGAACGGGAGATGAACACTGAAGCTTTCTTT. Translation gives CASSEREMNTEAFF.

This clonotype has a handful of counts. This chain uses TRBV6-5 with TRBJ1-2, with 9 bases aligning to TRBD1. Germline lookup yields CDR1 MNHEY and CDR2 SVGAGI. The CDR3 extends over 18 amino acids. V trimming: 5 bases; J trimming: 2 bases; junction bases outside the gene matches: 15. The CDR3 DNA is TGTGCCAGCAGTCCCCGCCCGGGACAGGGTCCCTTAAACTATGGCTACACCTTC. Encoded protein: CASSPRPGQGPLNYGYTF.

This chain links TRBV20-1 with TRBJ1-2; possibly TRBD1 for D (6 bases). The germline V gene has CDR1 DFQATT and CDR2 SNEGSKA (reference sequence). Trimming pared 6 bases from V and 3 bases from J, leaving 14 bases between. CDR3 length equals 13 residues. The CDR3 region is CSAPTSGDYGYTF. Here the CDR3 DNA reads TGCAGTGCCCCGACCTCAGGGGACTATGGCTACACCTTC.